The following is a TCR beta chain sequence with its context. Per the original data handling: Reference gene primer amplification gave estimated nucleated cell counts. The repertoire was sequenced with immunoSEQ multiplex PCR; TCRdb's copy has only in-frame clones and lacks some. V and J calls and clone size are given by that table; D and trimming were obtained from the DNA. The sample carries approximately 260,000 clones, about 85% recorded once. The data were obtained in a study of blood T cell repertoires in COVID-19. Looking at the study overall: Material from acute and convalescent COVID-19 was sourced from the United States, Italy and Spain. The cDNA or gDNA used as material had been derived from T cells, B-cell-depleted T cells, or PBMCs.

Per germline, CDR1 KGHSH and CDR2 LQKENI. The V end lost 6 bases, the J end lost 3 bases, and 5 bases lay between the germline ends. The CDR3 is 11 residues long. Across 20 to 25 US areas, participants ranged in age from about 18 to 90 years. The TCR comes from a woman between 50 and 59 years old who had been exposed to COVID-19. The sequenced material came from PBMCs or T cells enriched from blood (not recorded which). V is TRBV18 and J is TRBJ2-5; D not resolved. The CDR3 is CASSAEETQYF. The CDR3 DNA reads TGTGCCAGCTCCGCGGAAGAGACCCAGTACTTC.